This paragraph covers one T cell receptor beta chain sequence. What it binds is not known. The data originate from a study of T cell responses to AZD1222 COVID-19 vaccine. TCRdb's copy holds only in-frame clones and misses some; the assay was immunoSEQ multiplex PCR. The table includes about 70,000 clones, 85% detected once. Trimming removed 5 bases at V and 0 bases at J, with 16 bases between. The CDR3 is 16 amino acids. Germline-derived CDR1 and CDR2 are LNHDA and SQIVND (reference sequence). Study observations and caveats: Possibly, clonal diversity was underestimated; donors were largely white British and included more females. Once two AZD1222 doses were given, Spike-specific TCR breadth and depth went up.

The V gene is TRBV19, the J gene TRBJ1-1; TRBD1 might be the D (5 bases). The sequence was collected from an adult in good health. The input for sequencing was peripheral blood, taken on day 0 of AZD1222 vaccination. CDR3 protein: CASSPIRRGMNTEAFF. The CDR3 DNA is TGTGCCAGTAGTCCCATCAGACGGGGCATGAACACTGAAGCTTTCTTT.